This entry lists 25 T cell receptor beta chains sequenced from one sample in a study of CD8 T cells in ankylosing spondylitis (dated by TCRdb to the late 2010s). Receptor libraries were prepared by 5' RACE. The sequencer listed for this sample is Illumina HiSeq 2500. The raw public reads went through TCRdb reprocessing: fastp at Q25, MiXCR clone calling, in-frame beta chains kept. All rows with the same CDR3 protein become a single entry with the most common DNA and genes. The sample includes about 39,000 distinct CDR3 sequences, with roughly 3.1% observed a single time. The ten largest clones capture about 3% of the sample. Sequencing was performed on blood, either unsorted or a sorted T cell fraction (not recorded which). The receptors were sampled from a male donor with ankylosing spondylitis or in good health (not recorded which).

In regard to this clonotype: A clone one base away is much larger, so this may be a read error. This sequence joins TRBV9 and TRBJ2-1; D is perhaps TRBD2 (7 bases). The V gene's germline CDR1 is SGDLS and CDR2 YYNGEE. CDR3 length equals 15 residues. As DNA, the CDR3 is TGTGTCAGCAGCGTAGACGGGGGGCCCCTCGATGAGCAGTTCTTC. Residues: CVSSVDGGPLDEQFF.

This clonotype was observed at least ten times. Here the CDR3 DNA reads TGTGCCAGCAGCGGGGGACAGGGGGGAAACACCGGGGAGCTGTTTTTT. This translates into CASSGGQGGNTGELFF. The rearrangement uses TRBV9 and TRBJ2-2; 11 nucleotides align to TRBD1. Looked up from germline, CDR1 is SGDLS and CDR2 is YYNGEE. This CDR3 contains 16 residues. V lost 3 bases and J lost 2; bases outside the gene matches: 3.

This clonotype was observed at least ten times. This chain uses TRBV9 with TRBJ2-1; no clear D. V lost 0 bases to trimming and J lost 0 bases, with 10 bases between them. This CDR3 contains 16 residues. Germline lookup yields CDR1 SGDLS and CDR2 YYNGEE. For the CDR3, the DNA is TGTGCCAGCAGCGTAGAGGTGGAGAGCTCCTACAATGAGCAGTTCTTC. Translated, it gives CASSVEVESSYNEQFF.

This clonotype appeared many times. The chain combines TRBV9 with TRBJ2-2; maybe TRBD2 (5 bases). The CDR3 is made up of 17 amino acids. Trimming took off 0 bases at V and 0 bases at J, with 12 bases between the two ends. Germline CDR1 is SGDLS and CDR2 is YYNGEE. For the CDR3, the DNA is TGTGCCAGCAGCGTAGCCCCTACCGGGACGAACACCGGGGAGCTGTTTTTT. Translation gives CASSVAPTGTNTGELFF.

This clonotype was observed at least ten times. V and J are TRBV9 and TRBJ1-2; D might be TRBD1 (6 bases). CDR3 length equals 14 residues. Germline values: CDR1 SGDLS, CDR2 YYNGEE. Trimming pared 3 bases from V and 3 bases from J, leaving 12 bases between. CDR3 amino acids: CASSAVGTYYGYTF. Here the CDR3 DNA reads TGTGCCAGCAGCGCCGTCGGGACATACTATGGCTACACCTTC. The complete variable domain, with remaining parts taken from reference TRBV9 and TRBJ1-2, reads DSGVTQTPKHLITATGQRVTLRCSPRSGDLSVYWYQQSLDQGLQFLIQYYNGEERAKGNILERFSAQQFPDLHSELNLSSLELGDSALYFCASSAVGTYYGYTFGSGTRLTVV.

This clonotype was picked up many times. The chain carries TRBV9 and TRBJ1-6, with no clear D. The CDR3 extends over 14 amino acids. Trimming took off 0 bases at V and 4 bases at J, with 5 bases between the two ends. Germline CDR1 is SGDLS and CDR2 is YYNGEE. The chain's CDR3 is CASSVEGYNSPLHF. Written as DNA, the CDR3 is TGTGCCAGCAGCGTAGAGGGTTATAATTCACCCCTCCACTTT.

This clonotype was detected many times. This chain links TRBV9 with TRBJ1-4; D is unclear. V was shortened by 3 bases and J by 0 bases, with 6 bases between the two germline ends. Per germline, CDR1 SGDLS and CDR2 YYNGEE. The CDR3 has 14 amino acids. The CDR3 is CASSEAATNEKLFF. The CDR3 DNA sequence: TGTGCCAGCAGCGAGGCCGCAACTAATGAAAAACTGTTTTTT.

This clonotype was seen many times. The CDR3 region is CASSVLGGELFF. The CDR3 bases are TGTGCCAGCAGCGTCCTAGGCGGGGAGCTGTTTTTT. The chain links TRBV9 to TRBJ2-2; D is ambiguous. CDR3 size: 12 residues. Germline CDR1 reads SGDLS; CDR2 reads YYNGEE. With 2 bases removed from V and 7 bases from J, the gap between germline ends came to 6 bases. The full variable domain, in which reference TRBV9 and TRBJ2-2 provide the parts outside the CDR3, is DSGVTQTPKHLITATGQRVTLRCSPRSGDLSVYWYQQSLDQGLQFLIQYYNGEERAKGNILERFSAQQFPDLHSELNLSSLELGDSALYFCASSVLGGELFFGEGSRLTVL.

This clonotype was detected ten times or more. This chain links TRBV9 with TRBJ2-5; TRBD2 matches at 14 bases. This CDR3 is 16 amino acids long. V shed 6 bases, J shed 9 bases, and the junction held 13 bases outside the gene matches. Looked up from germline, CDR1 is SGDLS and CDR2 is YYNGEE. CDR3 coding DNA: TGTGCCAGCAACGGACTAGCGGGGGGCCGGAATTCGCCCCAGTACTTC. Residues: CASNGLAGGRNSPQYF.

This clonotype has just a few counts. The chain combines TRBV9 with TRBJ2-1, with D maybe TRBD2 (7 bases). In germline, CDR1 is SGDLS, CDR2 YYNGEE. The CDR3 consists of 15 residues. The ends were cut back, 6 bases at V and 0 bases at J, with 13 bases in the middle. The CDR3 DNA reads as TGTGCCAGCACCATCGGGGGGCTCTCCTACAATGAGCAGTTCTTC. Translation: CASTIGGLSYNEQFF.

This clonotype was found many times. The genes are TRBV9 and TRBJ2-2, with a possible D match to TRBD2 (6 bases). Germline values: CDR1 SGDLS, CDR2 YYNGEE. Trimming took off 1 base at V and 5 bases at J, with 18 bases between the two ends. This CDR3 contains 17 residues. The CDR3 DNA sequence: TGTGCCAGCAGCGTAAGGGAGGCAGGAGTTGGTACCGGGGAGCTGTTTTTT. It is translated as CASSVREAGVGTGELFF.

The chain has TRBV9 and TRBJ2-5; 10 bases are shared with TRBD1. The junction had 14 bases not matched to a gene; V was cut back by 4 bases and J by 5 bases. The CDR3 consists of 17 residues. The germline V gene has CDR1 SGDLS and CDR2 YYNGEE. CDR3 DNA sequence: TGTGCCAGCAGCCCCCAGACAGGGGGCGCAGTAGGGGAGACCCAGTACTTC. Translation gives CASSPQTGGAVGETQYF.

This chain links TRBV9 with TRBJ2-3, with TRBD1 matching 7 bases. Germline assignment: CDR1 SGDLS and CDR2 YYNGEE. The CDR3 has 16 amino acids. V was pared by 0 bases and J by 7 bases, with 11 bases of the junction left unmatched. CDR3 coding DNA: TGTGCCAGCAGCGTAGAGGTGGGTAGGGGGCTAAATACGCAGTATTTT. This codes for CASSVEVGRGLNTQYF.

This clonotype was recorded at least ten times. The chain recombines TRBV9 with TRBJ1-1, with D perhaps TRBD1 (5 bases). Germline-derived CDR1 and CDR2 are SGDLS and YYNGEE. The CDR3 is 15 residues long. V gave up 7 bases and J gave up 2 bases, with 18 bases separating them. This CDR3 is CASGLGAQRNTEAFF. CDR3 nucleotide sequence: TGTGCCAGCGGTTTAGGGGCCCAGAGAAACACTGAAGCTTTCTTT.

In its sample, this clonotype was seen many times. The gene calls are TRBV9 and TRBJ2-1, with 9 bases fitting TRBD2. In germline, CDR1 is SGDLS, CDR2 YYNGEE. The V segment lost 4 bases and the J segment 6 bases; nucleotides outside the gene matches: 11. CDR3 length: 16 amino acids. The CDR3 nucleotides are TGTGCCAGCAGCCGCAACATAGCGGGAGAGGGCAATGAGCAGTTCTTC. It yields the protein CASSRNIAGEGNEQFF.

This clonotype came up many times. The V call is TRBV9, the J call TRBJ1-4; D is undetermined. The CDR3 is made up of 15 amino acids. Germline CDR1 reads SGDLS; CDR2 reads YYNGEE. The V and J ends lost 0 bases and 0 bases respectively, with 6 bases between them. The CDR3 spells CASSVEATTNEKLFF. CDR3 DNA sequence: TGTGCCAGCAGCGTAGAGGCCACAACTAATGAAAAACTGTTTTTT.

This clonotype was seen repeatedly, ten times or more. The genes are TRBV9 and TRBJ2-1; 8 bases are shared with TRBD2. Germline V gene sequence: CDR1 SGDLS, CDR2 YYNGEE. The CDR3 extends over 18 amino acids. J lost 0 bases, V lost 0 bases, and 8 bases had no gene match. CDR3 coding DNA: TGTGCCAGCAGCGTAGCTCTGAGCGGGACTAGCTCCTACAATGAGCAGTTCTTC. Its protein product is CASSVALSGTSSYNEQFF.

The chain couples TRBV9 to TRBJ1-1; D unclear. The CDR3 runs 12 residues. With 4 bases removed from V and 1 base from J, the gap between germline ends came to 5 bases. CDR1 is SGDLS and CDR2 is YYNGEE in the germline V gene. The DNA of the CDR3 is TGTGCCAGCAGCTCGCAGAACACTGAAGCTTTCTTT. Residues: CASSSQNTEAFF.

This clonotype was seen at least ten times. The chain links TRBV9 to TRBJ1-1, with D unclear. The length of the CDR3 is 13 residues. V lost 2 bases and J lost 8, with 13 bases in between. The germline V gene encodes CDR1 SGDLS and CDR2 YYNGEE. CDR3 bases: TGTGCCAGCAGCGTTGGAGGGAGGTCAGAAGCTTTCTTT. It codes for CASSVGGRSEAFF.

There are many counts of this clonotype. The chain links TRBV9 to TRBJ2-5, with 9 bases fitting TRBD1. This CDR3 has 15 residues. Germline trimming cut 0 bases from V and 5 bases from J; bases unmatched to any gene: 5. Germline V lookup: CDR1 SGDLS, CDR2 YYNGEE. The CDR3 is CASSVEGQGVETQYF. The DNA of the CDR3 is TGTGCCAGCAGCGTAGAGGGACAGGGTGTTGAGACCCAGTACTTC.

This clonotype was counted a few times. This sequence joins TRBV9 and TRBJ1-3; a possible D gene is TRBD1 (5 bases). Germline CDR1 SGDLS, CDR2 YYNGEE. V lost 0 bases and J 2 bases, leaving 12 bases between the germline ends. This CDR3 region has 16 residues. The CDR3 DNA sequence: TGTGCCAGCAGCGTAGCTGGGACTGTTACTGGAAACACCATATATTTT. Translated: CASSVAGTVTGNTIYF.

This clonotype has ten or more counts. V gene TRBV9 combines with J gene TRBJ2-1, with D hard to call. CDR1 SGDLS and CDR2 YYNGEE come from the germline V gene. This CDR3 is 13 amino acids long. Trimming pared 4 bases from V and 4 bases from J, leaving 9 bases between. This chain's CDR3 is CASSSRTYNEQFF. The CDR3 coding sequence is TGTGCCAGCAGCTCAAGGACGTACAATGAGCAGTTCTTC.

The V and J genes are TRBV9 and TRBJ2-5; 11 nucleotides line up with TRBD1. Germline CDR1 reads SGDLS; CDR2 reads YYNGEE. The CDR3 has 16 residues. With V trimmed by 3 bases and J by 5 bases, 9 bases remained unmatched. The CDR3 protein is CASSGSRDRGRETQYF. The CDR3 nucleotides read TGTGCCAGCAGCGGAAGCCGGGACAGGGGGAGGGAGACCCAGTACTTC.

At least ten counts were recorded for this clonotype. The rearrangement links TRBV9 to TRBJ2-3, with TRBD1 identical over 7 bases. Germline V CDR1 and CDR2: SGDLS, YYNGEE. CDR3 size: 13 residues. V was pared by 3 bases and J by 9 bases, with 7 bases of the junction left unmatched. The CDR3 sequence is CASSAGTELTQYF. CDR3 DNA sequence: TGTGCCAGCAGCGCCGGGACAGAATTGACGCAGTATTTT.

This clonotype came up many times. The chain has TRBV9 and TRBJ2-2; 9 bases align to TRBD1. V shed 4 bases, J shed 0 bases, and the junction held 7 bases outside the gene matches. CDR3 length: 17 amino acids. Germline loops: CDR1 SGDLS, CDR2 YYNGEE. The CDR3 loop is CASSILQGATNTGELFF. CDR3 nucleotide sequence: TGTGCCAGCAGCATCCTACAGGGGGCTACGAACACCGGGGAGCTGTTTTTT.